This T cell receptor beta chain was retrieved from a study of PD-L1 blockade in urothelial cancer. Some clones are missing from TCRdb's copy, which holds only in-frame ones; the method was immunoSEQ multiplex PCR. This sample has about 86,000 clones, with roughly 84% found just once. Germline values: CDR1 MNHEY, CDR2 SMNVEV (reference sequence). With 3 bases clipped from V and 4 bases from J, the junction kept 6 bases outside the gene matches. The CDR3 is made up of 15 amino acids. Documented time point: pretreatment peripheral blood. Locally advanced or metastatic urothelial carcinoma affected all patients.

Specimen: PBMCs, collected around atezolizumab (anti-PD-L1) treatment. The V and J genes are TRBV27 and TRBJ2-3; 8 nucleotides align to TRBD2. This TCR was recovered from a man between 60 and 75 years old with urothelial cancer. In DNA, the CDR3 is TGTGCCAGCAGTTTCTCAGCGGGAGCAGCAGATACGCAGTATTTT. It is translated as CASSFSAGAADTQYF.